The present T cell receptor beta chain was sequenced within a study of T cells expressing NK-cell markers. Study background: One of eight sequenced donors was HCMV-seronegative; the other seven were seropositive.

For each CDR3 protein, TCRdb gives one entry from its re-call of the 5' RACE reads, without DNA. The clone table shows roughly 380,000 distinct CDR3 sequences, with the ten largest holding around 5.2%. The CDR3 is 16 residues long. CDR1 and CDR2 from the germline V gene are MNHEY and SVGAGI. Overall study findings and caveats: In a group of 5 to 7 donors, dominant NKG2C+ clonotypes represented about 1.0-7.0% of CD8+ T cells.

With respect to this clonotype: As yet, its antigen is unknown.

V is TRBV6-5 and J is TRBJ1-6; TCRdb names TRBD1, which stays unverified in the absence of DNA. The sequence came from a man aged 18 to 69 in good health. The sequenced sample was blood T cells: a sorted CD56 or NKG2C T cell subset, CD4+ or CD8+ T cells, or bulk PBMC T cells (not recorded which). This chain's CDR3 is CASSYGGSGAYSPLHF.